This record covers a single T cell receptor beta chain. The antigen is undetermined. PCR employed 60 Vbeta and 13 Jbeta primers. The method was immunoSEQ multiplex PCR; TCRdb's version includes in-frame clones alone and lacks a portion of them. Its listing shows around 77,000 clones. The sample comes from a study of cytomegalovirus exposure and HLA in healthy donors. Points from the study as a whole: Per published reports, the classifier diagnosed cytomegalovirus status with high specificity and sensitivity.

Trimming shortened V by 5 bases and J by 1 base, and 17 bases separated the two germline ends. Per germline, CDR1 LNHDA and CDR2 SQIVND (reference sequence). The CDR3 sequence is 16 residues long. This sequence was found in a man aged 50 to 59 in good health and CMV-seropositive. Sequencing used PBMCs. V and J are TRBV19 and TRBJ2-5; perhaps TRBD1 as D (5 bases). DNA for the CDR3: TGTGCCAGTAGTCTCAGGGAATTTGGCGCCCAAGAGACCCAGTACTTC. Translation gives CASSLREFGAQETQYF.